These 10 T cell receptor beta chains were sequenced from one sample in a study of cytomegalovirus exposure and HLA in healthy donors (dated by TCRdb to 2015 to 2018). Library preparation used the immunoSEQ multiplex PCR assay. A mixture of 60 forward primers for TCR Vbeta segments and 13 reverse primers for TCR Jbeta segments was used in the multiplex PCR. The table was pulled from immuneACCESS by TCRdb, which kept in-frame rearrangements only. Such tables lose some clones; where checked, under half of the loss comes from unresolved V genes, and the rest has no known cause. In this sample the table shows 100,000 to 150,000 clones, over 60% of which occur a single time. Roughly 1% of the sample belongs to the ten largest clones. The sequenced material came from PBMCs. These TCRs come from a woman between 55 and 75 years old in good health and CMV-seronegative.

This chain links TRBV27 with TRBJ1-5; D remains unclear. CDR1 is MNHEY, CDR2 SMNVEV, per germline (reference sequence). V was clipped by 5 bases and J by 4 bases, with 18 bases between them. The CDR3 has 16 amino acids. CDR3 coding DNA: TGTGCCAGCAGTCCTATAGACGGAGAGTGGAATCAGCCCCAGCATTTT. Protein: CASSPIDGEWNQPQHF.

This clone has only a few counts. The V call is TRBV11-2, the J call TRBJ2-1, with a possible D match to TRBD1 (6 bases). Germline CDR1 is SGHAT and CDR2 is FQNNGV. CDR3 length equals 16 residues. Trimming removed 4 bases at V and 8 bases at J, with 21 bases between. CDR3 bases: TGTGCCAGCAGCTGGGACATTGGTATGTTTGAGGATGAGCAGTTCTTC. Translating gives CASSWDIGMFEDEQFF.

V is TRBV13 and J is TRBJ2-5, with 10 bases matching TRBD1. The DNA end lines up better with TRBJ2-7; the J call may be wrong. This CDR3 spans 15 amino acids. CDR1 and CDR2 from the germline V gene are PRHDT and FYEKMQ (reference sequence). The DNA of the CDR3 is TGTGCCAGCAGCCAAGGGACAGGGGCGCTATACGAGCAGTACTTC. Residues: CASSQGTGALYEQYF.

On this clone itself: The junction and the germline gene differ at one end; a read error may be behind it. The chain employs TRBV28 and TRBJ2-3; TRBD2 aligns across 11 bases. This CDR3 is built from 17 residues. Germline V gene data show CDR1 as MDHEN and CDR2 as SYDVKM. The CDR3 here is CTSSLWSSGGSTDTQYF. CDR3 nucleotides: TGTACCAGCAGTTTATGGTCTAGCGGGGGGAGCACAGATACGCAGTATTTT.

This chain links TRBV11-2 with TRBJ2-5; a possible D gene is TRBD1 (6 bases). CDR1 and CDR2 (germline): SGHAT, FQNNGV. Trimming removed 5 bases from V and 0 bases from J, with 16 bases in between. This CDR3 contains 16 residues. This CDR3 is CASSPQTGLYQETQYF. The DNA of the CDR3 is TGTGCCAGCAGCCCCCAGACAGGCCTCTACCAAGAGACCCAGTACTTC.

The chain carries TRBV2 and TRBJ2-3; 12 bases map to TRBD2. Germline CDR1 is SNHLY and CDR2 is FYNNEI. V dropped 4 bases and J dropped 3; count of bases not matched to a gene: 2. This CDR3 comprises 15 residues. CDR3 residues: CASSGLAGATDTQYF. The CDR3 coding sequence is TGTGCCAGCAGTGGACTAGCGGGGGCGACAGATACGCAGTATTTT.

This chain links TRBV18 with TRBJ1-4, with D uncertain. This CDR3 comprises 14 residues. Germline V gives CDR1 KGHSH, CDR2 LQKENI. Trimming took off 1 base at V and 8 bases at J, with 11 bases between the two ends. CDR3 loop: CASSPQGAEEKLFF. Here the CDR3 DNA reads TGTGCCAGCTCACCACAAGGAGCTGAGGAAAAACTGTTTTTT.

The rearrangement uses TRBV2 and TRBJ1-5, with D perhaps matching TRBD1 (6 bases). The CDR3 consists of 12 residues. CDR1 is SNHLY, CDR2 FYNNEI, per germline. Trimming stripped 7 bases from V and 4 bases from J, with 8 bases between. The CDR3 sequence: CASTRGNQPQHF. In nucleotides, the CDR3 is TGTGCCAGCACGAGGGGGAATCAGCCCCAGCATTTT.

CDR3 sequence reads: CASERAQYQETQYF. DNA of the CDR3: TGTGCCAGTGAGCGGGCCCAGTACCAAGAGACCCAGTACTTC. The chain employs TRBV2 and TRBJ2-5; TRBD2 is a possible D gene (6 bases). The ends were cut back, 9 bases at V and 0 bases at J, with 14 bases in the middle. CDR3 size: 14 residues. Germline-derived CDR1 and CDR2 are SNHLY and FYNNEI.

This clone was observed a handful of times. This chain links TRBV28 with TRBJ1-4, with 8 bases lining up with TRBD1. The V gene's germline CDR1 is MDHEN and CDR2 SYDVKM. The V gene end was trimmed by 5 bases and the J gene end by 8 bases; junction bases not matched to a gene: 10. The CDR3 is made up of 15 amino acids. CDR3 loop: CASSQTGGIGEKLFF. For the CDR3, the DNA is TGTGCCAGCAGTCAAACAGGGGGAATTGGCGAAAAACTGTTTTTT.